This T cell receptor beta chain was retrieved from a study of T cell responses to AZD1222 COVID-19 vaccine (TCRdb year 2021). Describing the broader study: TCR sequencing covered 230 to 250 trial participants: 207 given two doses of AZD1222 and 26 given two doses of MenACWY control vaccine. Trial participants were enrolled by age into 18-55, 56-69 and 70-plus year subgroups, with around 150, 28 and 57 TCR-sequenced participants respectively.

Concerning this clone itself: Its antigen is still unknown. It has no much larger one-base neighbor in the sample; base qualities were not kept.

The paper's findings and limits, for the study overall: Because no day 14 peak-response samples were available, repertoires were characterized only after the peak T cell response. Participants were mostly white British and included more females than males, and it was suggested by the authors that clonal diversity may have been underestimated. The 56-69-year group was small, and its depth increase did not reach significance, likely because of low power. A significant rise in spike-specific TCR breadth and depth was observed after two AZD1222 doses relative to day 0 and relative to MenACWY recipients. Only five to seven AZD1222 recipients were SARS-CoV-2 seropositive at baseline, limiting conclusions about previously exposed vaccinees. Reportedly, close to half of the unique spike-specific TCRs recognized epitopes lying outside the regions that are mutated in the B.1.351 and B.1.1.7 variants. CD4 TCRs associated with the vaccine covered the entire spike protein, and the dominant responses were in regions 160-218 and 743-854.

The time point label of this sample denotes: about 28 days (+/-7) after the second vaccine dose. AZD1222 recipients given second doses at about 4 weeks or at about 12 weeks were pooled, since spike-specific TCR depth and breadth were not found to differ between the two schedules. Vaccinee samples came from UK trials COV001 and COV002, including a single-blind randomized controlled phase 2/3 trial of AZD1222 (ChAdOx1 nCoV-19) in healthy adults. Trial participant PBMC samples were collected at day 0 and day 28 after the second dose for TCRbeta chain sequencing. The CDR3 regions of human TCRbeta chains were analyzed by immunosequencing. In the paper's pipeline: Repertoire TCRs were checked for matches against a reference library of SARS-CoV-2-specific TCRs that had been generated using the MIRA antigen-specificity platform. Breadth was defined as the fraction of unique TCRs that were SARS-CoV-2-associated, and depth was defined as the fraction of total T cells that were SARS-CoV-2-associated. Using the MIRA data, each spike-specific TCR was mapped to the spike region that the TCR reacts to and placed in a CD4 or CD8 class. Log10-transformed breadth and depth values were compared by one-way ANOVA with Sidak's multiple comparisons tests. TCRdb retrieved this table from immuneACCESS and kept in-frame rearrangements only. Not all clones are present; in checked studies, unresolved V genes account for under half, and no reason is known for the remainder. V and J calls and clone size are as listed in that table; D and trimming were resolved from the DNA. Recorded for this sample are about 140,000 clones; around 90% of them occurred a single time. The ten largest clonotypes hold approximately 5.9% of the sample.

Compared with germline, V lacks 0 bases and J lacks 5 bases; bases without a gene match: 6. The CDR3, from cysteine to phenylalanine, totals 16 residues. Left in the record is the CDR3 DNA by itself, 48 bases read in frame from the first base. CDR1 and CDR2 were assigned from the germline V gene as SGHRS and YFSETQ. This TCR was recovered from an adult who received the AZD1222 COVID-19 vaccine. The V and J segments used are TRBV5-1 and TRBJ2-1, with 9 middle bases fitting TRBD2. Specimen: peripheral blood, collected 28 days after the second AZD1222 dose. The CDR3 reads as follows: CASSLVSGLANNEQFF. The nucleotides are TGCGCCAGCAGCTTGGTTTCGGGACTAGCTAACAATGAGCAGTTCTTC.